This passage covers 31 T cell receptor beta chains from one sample sequenced in a study of blood T cell repertoires in COVID-19. Produced via immunoSEQ multiplex PCR; TCRdb's table is partial and in-frame only. Found here are 81,000 or so clones, 70% to 90% of them singletons; the top ten hold approximately 13%. The source material was peripheral blood. The receptors come from a human donor in a cohort sampled during active COVID-19.

The V gene is TRBV20-1, the J gene TRBJ2-5; 8 bases fit TRBD2. The V and J ends lost 3 bases and 1 base, in that order; junction bases with no gene match: 10. There are 16 residues in the CDR3. In germline, CDR1 is DFQATT, CDR2 SNEGSKA (reference sequence). The CDR3 DNA reads as TGCAGTGCTAGTCGCCGGGGGGGGACTCCCCAAGAGACCCAGTACTTC. It yields the protein CSASRRGGTPQETQYF.

CDR3 DNA: TGTGCCAGCAGCCCCCTGCCGAGCTCTGGAAACACCATATATTTT. Translating gives CASSPLPSSGNTIYF. The V call is TRBV7-2, the J call TRBJ1-3; D not resolved. Germline V gene sequence: CDR1 SGHTA, CDR2 FQGNSA. The CDR3 length is 15 residues. V lost 5 bases to trimming and J lost 0 bases, with 11 bases between them. The variable domain in full, completed from reference TRBV7-2 and TRBJ1-3, reads GAGVSQSPSNKVTEKGKDVELRCDPISGHTALYWYRQSLGQGLEFLIYFQGNSAPDKSGLPSDRFSAERTGGSVSTLTIQRTQQEDSAVYLCASSPLPSSGNTIYFGEGSWLTVV.

This chain connects TRBV3-1 (or the pseudogene TRBV3-2) to TRBJ2-3; TRBD2 aligns across 12 bases. CDR3 length equals 17 residues. Germline V CDR1 and CDR2: LGHDT, YNNKEL (reference sequence). V lost 1 base, J lost 2 bases, and 4 bases stayed unmatched. The CDR3 DNA reads as TGTGCCAGCAGCCAAGGGACTAGCGGGGCCCTCACAGATACGCAGTATTTT. Residues: CASSQGTSGALTDTQYF.

This clone appeared a single time. This sequence joins TRBV4-1 and TRBJ2-5; weak D call: TRBD1 (6 bases). V was pared by 0 bases and J by 5 bases, with 13 bases between. Germline assignment: CDR1 MGHRA and CDR2 YSYEKL. The CDR3 totals 15 residues. In DNA form, the CDR3 reads TGCGCCAGCAGCCAAGATGGGACAAAGGACGAGACCCAGTACTTC. It translates to CASSQDGTKDETQYF.

The V call is TRBV6-1, the J call TRBJ1-1; D possibly corresponds to TRBD1 (5 bases). Germline lookup yields CDR1 MNHNS and CDR2 SASEGT. V lost 3 bases and J lost 3, with 11 bases in between. This CDR3 comprises 14 residues. The chain's CDR3 is CASSEDQGYTEAFF. In DNA, the CDR3 is TGTGCCAGCAGTGAGGATCAGGGATACACTGAAGCTTTCTTT.

The gene calls are TRBV7-2 and TRBJ2-3; TRBD1 aligns across 7 bases. The CDR3 consists of 16 residues. Per germline, CDR1 SGHTA and CDR2 FQGNSA. V was clipped by 1 base and J by 4 bases; unmatched bases: 8. This CDR3 reads CASSLEQGKGADTQYF. DNA for the CDR3: TGTGCCAGCAGCTTAGAACAGGGGAAAGGGGCAGATACGCAGTATTTT.

The J gene is TRBJ1-6, the V gene TRBV3-1 (or the pseudogene TRBV3-2); TRBD1 matches at 9 bases. CDR3 size: 17 residues. The V gene's germline CDR1 is LGHDT and CDR2 YNNKEL (reference sequence). J was trimmed by 9 bases and V by 1 base; bases with no gene match: 10. The CDR3 bases are TGTGCCAGCAGCCAAGTAAGGGGACAGGGTTTGGGTTCACCCCTCCACTTT. Translating it yields CASSQVRGQGLGSPLHF.

The chain uses TRBV25-1 and TRBJ1-2; a weak D match, TRBD1 (5 bases). The CDR3 length is 14 residues. The germline V gene has CDR1 MGHDK and CDR2 SYGVNS. Trimming took 3 bases from V and 7 from J, leaving 15 bases between them. CDR3 nucleotides: TGTGCCAGCAGTGAGGACATTAGCTTTGGTGGCTACACCTTC. It yields the protein CASSEDISFGGYTF.

This clone was picked up one time. This chain connects TRBV7-9 to TRBJ1-2, with D unresolved. CDR3 size: 13 residues. The V end was cut by 1 base, the J end by 8 bases, with 11 bases between. Per the germline V gene, CDR1 is SEHNR and CDR2 is FQNEAQ (reference sequence). The CDR3 nucleotides are TGTGCCAGCAGCTTAGGCGGAGGGATAGGCTACACCTTC. The encoded protein is CASSLGGGIGYTF.

In its sample, this clone was seen once. The CDR3 sequence: CASSGRQANSYEQYF. Here the CDR3 DNA reads TGTGCCAGCAGCGGCAGACAGGCCAACTCCTACGAGCAGTACTTC. This chain uses TRBV7-9 with TRBJ2-7; tentative D call: TRBD1 (6 bases). V was cut by 5 bases and J by 0 bases, with 14 bases left in between. CDR1 is SEHNR and CDR2 is FQNEAQ in the germline V gene (reference sequence). CDR3 size: 15 residues.

The V and J genes are TRBV2 and TRBJ2-7, with TRBD1 matching 7 bases. CDR1 and CDR2 (germline): SNHLY, FYNNEI. This CDR3 contains 14 residues. Unmatched junction bases numbered 14, after V lost 6 bases and J lost 9 bases. CDR3 nucleotide sequence: TGTGCCAGCAGCGACAGGGTCTCGGGGTCACCGCAGTACTTC. Protein: CASSDRVSGSPQYF.

The J gene is TRBJ2-1, the V gene TRBV5-4; TRBD2 might be the D (5 bases). The CDR3 runs 12 residues. Germline V gene lookup returns CDR1 SGHNT and CDR2 YYREEE (reference sequence). The V end was cut by 7 bases, the J end by 6 bases, with 11 bases between. The chain's CDR3 is CASAGSGNEQFF. The CDR3 nucleotides are TGTGCCAGCGCTGGGAGCGGCAATGAGCAGTTCTTC. The whole variable domain, remainder taken from reference TRBV5-4 and TRBJ2-1, is ETGVTQSPTHLIKTRGQQVTLRCSSQSGHNTVSWYQQALGQGPQFIFQYYREEENGRGNFPPRFSGLQFPNYSSELNVNALELDDSALYLCASAGSGNEQFFGPGTRLTVL.

The V and J genes are TRBV11-2 and TRBJ1-2; no clear D. Germline V gene data show CDR1 as SGHAT and CDR2 as FQNNGV. The CDR3 consists of 13 residues. V gave up 0 bases and J gave up 5 bases, with 7 bases separating them. The CDR3 sequence is CASSLDLIYGYTF. CDR3 bases: TGTGCCAGCAGCTTAGACCTAATATATGGCTACACCTTC. The entire variable domain, with the rest obtained from reference TRBV11-2 and TRBJ1-2, is as follows: EAGVAQSPRYKIIEKRQSVAFWCNPISGHATLYWYQQILGQGPKLLIQFQNNGVVDDSQLPKDRFSAERLKGVDSTLKIQPAKLEDSAVYLCASSLDLIYGYTFGSGTRLTVV.

This clone appeared a single time. The chain employs TRBV27 and TRBJ2-3; D call uncertain. Germline V CDR1 and CDR2: MNHEY, SMNVEV (reference sequence). This CDR3 spans 15 amino acids. Between the trimmed V and J ends, which lost 5 bases and 4 bases, there was a span of 16 bases. The DNA for the CDR3 is TGTGCCAGCAGTCGTTCTTTATCCGTGTCAGATACGCAGTATTTT. Amino acid sequence: CASSRSLSVSDTQYF.

This clone came up once. This chain links TRBV10-3 with TRBJ2-7, with D perhaps TRBD1 (5 bases). This CDR3 comprises 12 residues. CDR1 is ENHRY, CDR2 SYGVKD, per germline. Between the trimmed V and J ends, which lost 10 bases and 1 base, there was a span of 11 bases. CDR3 region: CATGHVSYEQYF. For the CDR3, the DNA is TGTGCCACCGGACACGTTTCCTACGAGCAGTACTTC.

The chain is built from TRBV5-4 and TRBJ2-1; 8 bases are a match to TRBD2. Germline trimming cut 4 bases from V and 4 bases from J; bases unmatched to any gene: 10. This CDR3 contains 16 residues. In germline, CDR1 is SGHNT, CDR2 YYREEE (reference sequence). CDR3 amino acids: CASSLGGAGGYNEQFF. The CDR3 DNA sequence: TGTGCCAGCAGCCTGGGCGGGGCGGGGGGTTACAATGAGCAGTTCTTC.

The J gene is TRBJ1-5, the V gene TRBV30, with unresolved D. The CDR3 sequence is 13 residues long. Germline V gene lookup returns CDR1 GTSNPN and CDR2 SVGIG (reference sequence). With 2 bases removed from V and 4 bases from J, the gap between germline ends came to 9 bases. DNA for the CDR3: TGTGCCTGGAGTTATGGTGAGAATCAGCCCCAGCATTTT. Translation: CAWSYGENQPQHF.

This rearrangement joins TRBV2 to TRBJ2-5, with 7 bases lining up with TRBD2. The germline V gene encodes CDR1 SNHLY and CDR2 FYNNEI. Germline trimming cut 8 bases from V and 5 bases from J; bases unmatched to any gene: 11. The CDR3 is made up of 14 amino acids. CDR3 nucleotide sequence: TGTGCCAGCCAGCGGGGCGGTGGAGGGGAGACCCAGTACTTC. This codes for CASQRGGGGETQYF.

This chain joins TRBV27 and TRBJ2-7; 8 nucleotides match TRBD1. The germline V gene encodes CDR1 MNHEY and CDR2 SMNVEV (reference sequence). Germline trimming cut 6 bases from V and 3 bases from J; bases unmatched to any gene: 4. This CDR3 comprises 13 residues. CDR3 sequence (DNA): TGTGCCAGCAGATATGACAGGGGCTACGAGCAGTACTTC. As protein: CASRYDRGYEQYF.

The sample holds many counts of this clone. V gene TRBV6-4 combines with J gene TRBJ2-3; TRBD2 might be the D (6 bases). The CDR3 has 13 residues. V was shortened by 2 bases and J by 4 bases, with 7 bases between the two germline ends. In germline, CDR1 is MRHNA, CDR2 SNTAGT. CDR3 sequence reads: CASSDGGADTQYF. The CDR3 DNA is TGTGCCAGCAGTGACGGAGGGGCAGATACGCAGTATTTT.

This clone was found a few times. The V call is TRBV5-6, the J call TRBJ2-1, with TRBD2 matching 14 bases. Germline CDR1 reads SGHDT; CDR2 reads YYEEEE. The CDR3 consists of 17 residues. The V and J ends lost 3 bases and 2 bases, in that order; junction bases with no gene match: 4. This CDR3 reads CASSYGLAGGPYNEQFF. The CDR3 nucleotides read TGTGCCAGCAGCTACGGACTAGCGGGGGGACCCTACAATGAGCAGTTCTTC.

This rearrangement joins TRBV5-1 to TRBJ1-4; perhaps TRBD1 as D (6 bases). Looked up from germline, CDR1 is SGHRS and CDR2 is YFSETQ. The CDR3 totals 15 residues. Between the trimmed V and J ends, which lost 1 base and 8 bases, there was a span of 15 bases. As DNA, the CDR3 is TGCGCCAGCAGCTTGAGCCCAGGGGATAACGAAAAACTGTTTTTT. Translation gives CASSLSPGDNEKLFF. The variable domain in full, with the rest retrieved from reference TRBV5-1 and TRBJ1-4, is KAGVTQTPRYLIKTRGQQVTLSCSPISGHRSVSWYQQTPGQGLQFLFEYFSETQRNKGNFPGRFSGRQFSNSRSEMNVSTLELGDSALYLCASSLSPGDNEKLFFGSGTQLSVL.

The V call is TRBV5-1, the J call TRBJ1-3; D is ambiguous. V was shortened by 1 base and J by 0 bases, with 8 bases between the two germline ends. The CDR3 sequence is 15 residues long. Germline-derived CDR1 and CDR2 are SGHRS and YFSETQ. The CDR3 is CASSLFMASGNTIYF. CDR3 DNA: TGCGCCAGCAGCTTGTTTATGGCCTCTGGAAACACCATATATTTT.

The J gene is TRBJ1-2, the V gene TRBV5-1; 10 nucleotides line up with TRBD1. Trimming cost V 4 bases and J 2 bases; bases outside gene matches: 5. Germline CDR1 SGHRS, CDR2 YFSETQ. This CDR3 is built from 15 residues. DNA for the CDR3: TGCGCCAGCAGCGTCGGGACAGGGGCGAACTATGGCTACACCTTC. It codes for CASSVGTGANYGYTF.

This clone appeared a few times. The rearrangement uses TRBV28 and TRBJ1-6; tentative D call: TRBD1 (5 bases). The V end lost 2 bases, the J end lost 8 bases, and 7 bases lay between the germline ends. The CDR3 sequence is 13 residues long. Per germline, CDR1 MDHEN and CDR2 SYDVKM. The CDR3 reads CASSLQGDSPLHF. In nucleotides, the CDR3 is TGTGCCAGCAGTTTACAGGGTGATTCACCCCTCCACTTT. The full variable domain, its missing parts supplied by reference TRBV28 and TRBJ1-6, is DVKVTQSSRYLVKRTGEKVFLECVQDMDHENMFWYRQDPGLGLRLIYFSYDVKMKEKGDIPEGYSVSREKKERFSLILESASTNQTSMYLCASSLQGDSPLHFGNGTRLTVT.

CDR3 in DNA: TGTGCCAGCAGTTACGGGGGGTTGGCCTACCAGTACTTC. Translated: CASSYGGLAYQYF. The V gene is TRBV6-6, the J gene TRBJ2-7; tentatively, D is TRBD2 (6 bases). Germline V lookup: CDR1 MNHNY, CDR2 SVGAGI (reference sequence). The CDR3 totals 13 residues. Trimming pared 2 bases from V and 10 bases from J, leaving 15 bases between.

This sequence joins TRBV3-1 (or the pseudogene TRBV3-2) and TRBJ1-4; 7 bases agree with TRBD1. V trimming: 4 bases; J trimming: 5 bases; junction bases outside the gene matches: 10. Germline V gene data show CDR1 as LGHDT and CDR2 as YNNKEL (reference sequence). The CDR3 consists of 16 residues. The CDR3 region is CASSPTISTGNEKLFF. The CDR3 DNA reads TGTGCCAGCAGCCCCACCATTTCGACAGGGAATGAAAAACTGTTTTTT.

There are a few counts of this clone. The V call is TRBV5-4, the J call TRBJ2-5, with D maybe TRBD2 (5 bases). The germline CDR1 and CDR2 sequences are SGHNT and YYREEE (reference sequence). Trimming stripped 0 bases from V and 4 bases from J, with 7 bases between. The CDR3 spans 13 residues. The CDR3 reads CASSLGGPETQYF. For the CDR3, the DNA is TGTGCCAGCAGCTTGGGAGGGCCAGAGACCCAGTACTTC.

This chain joins TRBV5-1 and TRBJ2-5, with 13 bases aligning to TRBD2. The CDR3 spans 15 residues. The V gene end was trimmed by 4 bases and the J gene end by 4 bases; junction bases not matched to a gene: 4. Germline CDR1 and CDR2: SGHRS and YFSETQ. CDR3 amino acids: CASSGGLAGPETQYF. The CDR3 nucleotides are TGCGCCAGCAGCGGGGGACTAGCGGGACCAGAGACCCAGTACTTC.

The J gene is TRBJ1-4, the V gene TRBV2; 7 bases align to TRBD1. Germline V gives CDR1 SNHLY, CDR2 FYNNEI. This CDR3 is 14 amino acids long. The trim removed 7 bases at V and 4 bases at J, leaving 6 bases unmatched. This chain's CDR3 is CASNPTGYNEKLFF. CDR3 nucleotide sequence: TGTGCCAGCAACCCGACAGGGTATAATGAAAAACTGTTTTTT. The complete variable domain, with remaining parts taken from reference TRBV2 and TRBJ1-4, reads EPEVTQTPSHQVTQMGQEVILRCVPISNHLYFYWYRQILGQKVEFLVSFYNNEISEKSEIFDDQFSVERPDGSNFTLKIRSTKLEDSAMYFCASNPTGYNEKLFFGSGTQLSVL.

The chain joins TRBV10-3 to TRBJ2-1, with no clear D. V lost 1 base to trimming and J lost 3 bases, with 7 bases between them. The germline V gene encodes CDR1 ENHRY and CDR2 SYGVKD. The CDR3 is 14 amino acids. The CDR3: CAISEYGVYNEQFF. CDR3 in DNA: TGTGCCATCAGTGAGTACGGAGTCTACAATGAGCAGTTCTTC.